This is a list of T cell receptor beta chains from one sample in a study of T-cell reconstitution after alpha-beta-depleted transplantation in children. MiXCR, applied by TCRdb to the PCR reads, yields one record per CDR3 protein. The repertoire includes under 300,000 distinct CDR3 sequences, approximately 10% of them detected once, and 23% sits in the top ten. Here the sequenced sample was peripheral blood, taken 180 days after TCRalphabeta/CD19-depleted stem cell transplant. Source of these receptors: a male patient aged 2 to 9 who had a stem cell transplant for chronic granulomatous disease, so the T cells may come from the graft donor. Both conserved end residues are part of each CDR3. D genes are given only for firm matches. For some rows the clone size is stated as once, few or many, or as a class when expanded; others skip it.

D gene: .; J gene: TRBJ2-1; V gene: TRBV20-1; clone size: many; CDR3 DNA: TGCAGTGCCAGAACAGGGATCCGTAGCTCCTACAATGAGCAGTTCTTC; CDR3 protein: CSARTGIRSSYNEQFF
D gene: .; J gene: TRBJ2-2; V gene: TRBV4-1; clone size: .; CDR3 DNA: TGCGCCAGCAGCCTTTCGGGGGAGACCGGGGAGCTGTTTTTT; CDR3 protein: CASSLSGETGELFF
D gene: .; J gene: TRBJ1-5; V gene: TRBV3-1; clone size: many; CDR3 DNA: TGTGCCAGCAGCCAAGGTGACGGAGGCAATCAGCCCCAGCATTTT; CDR3 protein: CASSQGDGGNQPQHF
D gene: .; J gene: TRBJ1-6; V gene: TRBV11-1; clone size: many; CDR3 DNA: TGTGCCAGCAGCCTTGCGGGGGGCGAATATAATTCACCCCTCCACTTT; CDR3 protein: CASSLAGGEYNSPLHF
D gene: TRBD1; J gene: TRBJ2-7; V gene: TRBV28; clone size: .; CDR3 DNA: TGTGCCAGCGCAGGGGGTCTCGGAGCCTACGAGCAGTACTTC; CDR3 protein: CASAGGLGAYEQYF
D gene: .; J gene: TRBJ2-7; V gene: TRBV21-1; clone size: many; CDR3 DNA: TGTGCCAGCAGCCGCGCCCGACCAGAGGGCGAGCAGTACTTC; CDR3 protein: CASSRARPEGEQYF
D gene: TRBD2; J gene: TRBJ2-5; V gene: TRBV5-6; clone size: many; CDR3 DNA: TGTGCCAGCAGCTTGCCCCTAGCGGGAGGTGTCGAGACCCAGTACTTC; CDR3 protein: CASSLPLAGGVETQYF
D gene: .; J gene: TRBJ1-1; V gene: TRBV29-1; clone size: .; CDR3 DNA: TGCAGTGTCACAGAGAACACTGAAGCTTTCTTT; CDR3 protein: CSVTENTEAFF
D gene: .; J gene: TRBJ2-7; V gene: TRBV29-1; clone size: many; CDR3 DNA: TGCAGCGTTGAAGGCCCAGGGTCCTACGAGCAGTACTTC; CDR3 protein: CSVEGPGSYEQYF
D gene: .; J gene: TRBJ1-1; V gene: TRBV6-2/TRBV6-3; clone size: .; CDR3 DNA: TGTGCCAGCAGAGAAATAGCAGGCACTGAAGCTTTCTTT; CDR3 protein: CASREIAGTEAFF
D gene: .; J gene: TRBJ2-7; V gene: TRBV11-2; clone size: many; CDR3 DNA: TGTGCCAGCAGCTTAATGGGTATCCCAGACGAGCAGTACTTC; CDR3 protein: CASSLMGIPDEQYF
D gene: TRBD1; J gene: TRBJ2-4; V gene: TRBV5-6; clone size: many; CDR3 DNA: TGTGCCAGCAGCTTCGGACAGGGTCTTATCCTTACGTCTTCTTCCAAAAACATTCAGTACTTC; CDR3 protein: CASSFGQGLILTSSSKNIQYF
D gene: TRBD2; J gene: TRBJ2-1; V gene: TRBV7-9; clone size: many; CDR3 DNA: TGTGCCAGCAGCTTAGTGGGCACTAGCGGGGCGTACAATGAGCAGTTCTTC; CDR3 protein: CASSLVGTSGAYNEQFF
D gene: TRBD1; J gene: TRBJ2-5; V gene: TRBV29-1; clone size: many; CDR3 DNA: TGCAGCACCTATGGACAGGGGCAGGAGACCCAGTACTTC; CDR3 protein: CSTYGQGQETQYF
D gene: .; J gene: TRBJ1-2; V gene: TRBV7-9; clone size: many; CDR3 DNA: TGTGCCAGCAGCTTAAAACCTGGGGGGATTGAAGATGGCTACACCTTC; CDR3 protein: CASSLKPGGIEDGYTF
D gene: .; J gene: TRBJ2-2; V gene: TRBV7-9; clone size: many; CDR3 DNA: TGTGCCCAGACAGCACCGAACACCGGGGAGCTGTTTTTT; CDR3 protein: CAQTAPNTGELFF
D gene: .; J gene: TRBJ1-6; V gene: TRBV20-1; clone size: many; CDR3 DNA: TGCAGTGCTAAAAGAGTTGTCAGATCATATAATTCACCCCTCCACTTT; CDR3 protein: CSAKRVVRSYNSPLHF
D gene: .; J gene: TRBJ2-3; V gene: TRBV7-8; clone size: many; CDR3 DNA: TGTGCCAGCAGCTCGAGTGGACCCGGCACAGATACGCAGTATTTT; CDR3 protein: CASSSSGPGTDTQYF
D gene: .; J gene: TRBJ2-1; V gene: TRBV28; clone size: few; CDR3 DNA: TGTGCCAGCAGGCCCGGGACCTGGGCTTACAATGAGCAGTTCTTC; CDR3 protein: CASRPGTWAYNEQFF
D gene: TRBD2; J gene: TRBJ2-1; V gene: TRBV25-1; clone size: many; CDR3 DNA: TGTGCCAGCAGTGATCTAGCGGTTAGCTCCTACAATGAGCAGTTCTTC; CDR3 protein: CASSDLAVSSYNEQFF
D gene: .; J gene: TRBJ2-4; V gene: TRBV4-1; clone size: .; CDR3 DNA: TGCGCCAGCAGCCAAACAGGGTGGCTAGCCAAAAACATTCAGTACTTC; CDR3 protein: CASSQTGWLAKNIQYF
D gene: .; J gene: TRBJ2-5; V gene: TRBV29-1; clone size: .; CDR3 DNA: TGCGGCGTCGTCACAGGGAAAGAGACCCAGTACTTC; CDR3 protein: CGVVTGKETQYF
D gene: TRBD2; J gene: TRBJ2-7; V gene: TRBV6-2/TRBV6-3; clone size: many; CDR3 DNA: TGTGCCAGCAGTTACTCATCGGGAGGGTACGAGCAGTACTTC; CDR3 protein: CASSYSSGGYEQYF
D gene: .; J gene: TRBJ1-4; V gene: TRBV14; clone size: .; CDR3 DNA: TGTGCCAGCAGCCGGGCCACAGGAGTGAATGAAAAACTGTTTTTT; CDR3 protein: CASSRATGVNEKLFF